Listed below are T cell receptor beta chains from one sample, sequenced in a study of graft-versus-host responses after intestinal transplantation. The protocol was immunoSEQ multiplex PCR, while the TCRdb copy is restricted to in-frame clones and leaves out a portion. The top ten clones hold over 0.2% of a sample with about 38,000 clones, less than 95% of them seen once. No antigen has been identified for these receptors. Specimen: unstimulated CD4+ T cells sorted from spleen or lymph node cells, collected before transplant. The receptors originated from a human donor who was the organ donor for an intestinal transplant. Both conserved end residues are part of each CDR3. The D gene is left open where the match is weak.

CDR3 length: 16
D gene: TRBD1
J gene: TRBJ1-1
V gene: TRBV11-1
CDR3 protein: CASSYPWDRDGTEAFF

CDR3 length: 15
D gene: TRBD1
J gene: TRBJ1-2
V gene: TRBV6-5
CDR3 protein: CASSYGDRESYGYTF

CDR3 length: 12
D gene: TRBD1
J gene: TRBJ1-2
V gene: TRBV10-3
CDR3 protein: CAIQGAFYGYTF

CDR3 length: 13
D gene: .
J gene: TRBJ2-7
V gene: TRBV4-3
CDR3 protein: CASSQASGYEQYF

CDR3 length: 16
D gene: .
J gene: TRBJ2-3
V gene: TRBV9
CDR3 protein: CASSVGTAQGTDTQYF

CDR3 length: 15
D gene: .
J gene: TRBJ1-2
V gene: TRBV4-1
CDR3 protein: CASSQDMIGNYGYTF

CDR3 length: 15
D gene: .
J gene: TRBJ2-5
V gene: TRBV28
CDR3 protein: CASSFGSDAAVEQYF

CDR3 length: 12
D gene: .
J gene: TRBJ1-1
V gene: TRBV30
CDR3 protein: CALGTGNTEAFF

CDR3 length: 17
D gene: TRBD2
J gene: TRBJ2-3
V gene: TRBV5-1
CDR3 protein: CASSLGPSGGLTDTQYF

CDR3 length: 15
D gene: TRBD2
J gene: TRBJ2-3
V gene: TRBV7-2
CDR3 protein: CASRGLAGPTDTQYF

CDR3 length: 15
D gene: .
J gene: TRBJ2-7
V gene: TRBV7-7
CDR3 protein: CASRLTSRDRYEQYF

CDR3 length: 14
D gene: TRBD1
J gene: TRBJ1-1
V gene: TRBV5-5
CDR3 protein: CASSRQGRNTEAFF

CDR3 length: 13
D gene: TRBD1
J gene: TRBJ1-1
V gene: TRBV6-5
CDR3 protein: CASRGQVNTEAFF